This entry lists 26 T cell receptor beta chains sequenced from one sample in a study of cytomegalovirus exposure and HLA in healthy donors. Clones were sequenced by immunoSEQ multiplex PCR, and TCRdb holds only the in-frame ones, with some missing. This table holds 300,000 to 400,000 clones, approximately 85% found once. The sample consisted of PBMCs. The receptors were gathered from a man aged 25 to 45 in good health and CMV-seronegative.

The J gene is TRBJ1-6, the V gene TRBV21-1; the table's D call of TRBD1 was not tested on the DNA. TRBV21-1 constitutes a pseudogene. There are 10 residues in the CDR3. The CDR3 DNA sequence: TGTGCCAGCAGCATGGGCCCCCTCCACTTT. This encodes CASSMGPLHF.

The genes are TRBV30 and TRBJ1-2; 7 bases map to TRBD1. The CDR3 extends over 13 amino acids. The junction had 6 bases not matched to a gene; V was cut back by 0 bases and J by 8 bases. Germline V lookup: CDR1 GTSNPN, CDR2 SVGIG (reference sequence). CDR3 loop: CAWSVIQGVGYTF. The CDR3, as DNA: TGTGCCTGGAGTGTAATTCAGGGGGTCGGCTACACCTTC.

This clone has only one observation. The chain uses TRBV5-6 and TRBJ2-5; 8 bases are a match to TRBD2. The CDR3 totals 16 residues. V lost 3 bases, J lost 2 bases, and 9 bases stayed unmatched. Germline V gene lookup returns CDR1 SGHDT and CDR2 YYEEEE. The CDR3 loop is CASSSHTRGGQETQYF. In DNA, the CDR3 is TGTGCCAGCAGCTCCCACACTCGGGGGGGGCAAGAGACCCAGTACTTC.

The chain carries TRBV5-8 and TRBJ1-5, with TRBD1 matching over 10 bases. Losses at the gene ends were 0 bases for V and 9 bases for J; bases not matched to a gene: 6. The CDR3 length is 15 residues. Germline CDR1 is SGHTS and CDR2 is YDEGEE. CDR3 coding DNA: TGTGCCAGCAGCTTGGGGGACAGGGGCGGTCTGCCCCAGCATTTT. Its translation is CASSLGDRGGLPQHF.

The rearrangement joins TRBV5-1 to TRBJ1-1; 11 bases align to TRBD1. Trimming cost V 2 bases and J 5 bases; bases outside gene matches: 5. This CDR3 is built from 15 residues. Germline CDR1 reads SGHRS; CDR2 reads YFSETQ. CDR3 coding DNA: TGCGCCAGCAGCTTACCGGGACAGGGGGGAACTGAAGCTTTCTTT. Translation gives CASSLPGQGGTEAFF.

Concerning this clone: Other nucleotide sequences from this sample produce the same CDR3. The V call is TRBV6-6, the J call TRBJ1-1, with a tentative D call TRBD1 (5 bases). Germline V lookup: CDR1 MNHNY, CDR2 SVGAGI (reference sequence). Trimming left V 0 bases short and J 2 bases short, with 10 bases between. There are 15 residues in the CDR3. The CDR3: CASSYSGQGNTEAFF. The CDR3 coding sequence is TGTGCCAGCAGTTACTCAGGGCAGGGAAACACTGAAGCTTTCTTT.

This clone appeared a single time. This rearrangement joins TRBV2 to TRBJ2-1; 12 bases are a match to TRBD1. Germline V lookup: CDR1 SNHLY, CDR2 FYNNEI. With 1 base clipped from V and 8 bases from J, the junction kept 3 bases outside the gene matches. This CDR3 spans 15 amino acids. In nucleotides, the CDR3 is TGTGCCAGCAGTGAAGTGGGGACAGGGGGCTATGAGCAGTTCTTC. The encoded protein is CASSEVGTGGYEQFF. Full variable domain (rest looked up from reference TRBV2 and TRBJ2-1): EPEVTQTPSHQVTQMGQEVILRCVPISNHLYFYWYRQILGQKVEFLVSFYNNEISEKSEIFDDQFSVERPDGSNFTLKIRSTKLEDSAMYFCASSEVGTGGYEQFFGPGTRLTVL.

CDR3 region: CASSRGQVVEQFF. DNA of the CDR3: TGTGCCAGCAGCCGAGGACAGGTTGTTGAGCAGTTCTTC. The genes are TRBV14 and TRBJ2-1, with TRBD1 matching over 7 bases. This CDR3 comprises 13 residues. CDR1 and CDR2 from the germline V gene are SGHDN and FVKESK. The V segment lost 4 bases and the J segment 9 bases; nucleotides outside the gene matches: 6.

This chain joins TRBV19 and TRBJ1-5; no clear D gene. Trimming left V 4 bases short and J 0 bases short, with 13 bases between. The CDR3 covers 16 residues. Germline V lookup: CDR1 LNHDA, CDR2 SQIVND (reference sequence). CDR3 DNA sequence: TGTGCCAGTAGTACTCGCCAGGCGTATAGCAATCAGCCCCAGCATTTT. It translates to CASSTRQAYSNQPQHF.

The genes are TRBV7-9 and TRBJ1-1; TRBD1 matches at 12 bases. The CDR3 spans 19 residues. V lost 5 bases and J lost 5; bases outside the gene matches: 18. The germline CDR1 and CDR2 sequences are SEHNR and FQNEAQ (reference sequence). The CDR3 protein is CASSPQLRDRGRGGTEAFF. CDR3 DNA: TGTGCCAGCAGCCCTCAACTCCGGGACAGGGGGCGCGGTGGGACTGAAGCTTTCTTT.

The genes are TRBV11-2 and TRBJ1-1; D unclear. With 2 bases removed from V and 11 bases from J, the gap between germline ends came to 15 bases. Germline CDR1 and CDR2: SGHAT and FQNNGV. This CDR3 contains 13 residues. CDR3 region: CASSLTSRRRAFF. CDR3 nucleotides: TGTGCCAGCAGCTTAACGAGTCGTAGGAGGGCTTTCTTT.

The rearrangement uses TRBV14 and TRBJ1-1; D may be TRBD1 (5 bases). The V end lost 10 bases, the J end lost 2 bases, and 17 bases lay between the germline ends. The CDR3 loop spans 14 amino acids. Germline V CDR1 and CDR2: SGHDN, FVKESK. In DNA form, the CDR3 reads TGTGCCACTAGGGTAGGGGAAATCAACACTGAAGCTTTCTTT. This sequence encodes CATRVGEINTEAFF. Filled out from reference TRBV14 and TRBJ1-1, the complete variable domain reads EAGVTQFPSHSVIEKGQTVTLRCDPISGHDNLYWYRRVMGKEIKFLLHFVKESKQDESGMPNNRFLAERTGGTYSTLKVQPAELEDSGVYFCATRVGEINTEAFFGQGTRLTVV.

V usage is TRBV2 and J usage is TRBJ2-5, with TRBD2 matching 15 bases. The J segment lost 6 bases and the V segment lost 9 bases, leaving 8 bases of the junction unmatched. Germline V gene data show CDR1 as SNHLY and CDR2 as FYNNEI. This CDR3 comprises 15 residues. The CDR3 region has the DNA TGTGCCAGAGGACTAGCGGGGGGGGCGATAAAGACCCAGTACTTC. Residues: CARGLAGGAIKTQYF.

CDR3 nucleotide sequence: TGCGCCAGCAGCCAAACAGGGGTCGGGGCCAACGTCCTGACTTTC. It encodes CASSQTGVGANVLTF. The chain combines TRBV5-1 with TRBJ2-6, with 7 nucleotides matching TRBD1. The CDR3 is made up of 15 amino acids. Looked up from germline, CDR1 is SGHRS and CDR2 is YFSETQ. After removal of 4 bases from V and 4 bases from J, the junction contained 5 bases not matched to a gene.

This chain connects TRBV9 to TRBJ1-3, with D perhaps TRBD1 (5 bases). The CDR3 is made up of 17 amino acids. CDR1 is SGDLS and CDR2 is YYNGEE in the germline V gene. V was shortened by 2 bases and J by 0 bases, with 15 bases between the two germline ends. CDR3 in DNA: TGTGCCAGCAGCGTCGGAGGGACCGGGAGCTCTGGAAACACCATATATTTT. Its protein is CASSVGGTGSSGNTIYF. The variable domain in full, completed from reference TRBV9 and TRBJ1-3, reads DSGVTQTPKHLITATGQRVTLRCSPRSGDLSVYWYQQSLDQGLQFLIQYYNGEERAKGNILERFSAQQFPDLHSELNLSSLELGDSALYFCASSVGGTGSSGNTIYFGEGSWLTVV.

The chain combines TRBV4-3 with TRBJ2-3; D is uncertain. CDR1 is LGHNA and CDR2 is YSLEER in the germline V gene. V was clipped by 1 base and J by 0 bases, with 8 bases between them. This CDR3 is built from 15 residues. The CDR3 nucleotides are TGCGCCAGCAGCCAAGCACTCGGTAGCACAGATACGCAGTATTTT. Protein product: CASSQALGSTDTQYF.

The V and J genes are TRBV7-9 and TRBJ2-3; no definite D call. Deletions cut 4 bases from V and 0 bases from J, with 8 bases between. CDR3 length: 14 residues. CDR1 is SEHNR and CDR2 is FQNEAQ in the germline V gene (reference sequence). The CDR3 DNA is TGTGCCAGCAGCTATTCCAGGAGCACAGATACGCAGTATTTT. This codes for CASSYSRSTDTQYF.

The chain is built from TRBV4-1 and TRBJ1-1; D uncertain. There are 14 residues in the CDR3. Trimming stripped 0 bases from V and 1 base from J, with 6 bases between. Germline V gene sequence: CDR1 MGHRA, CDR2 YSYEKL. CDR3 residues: CASSQDEGNTEAFF. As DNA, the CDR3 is TGCGCCAGCAGCCAAGATGAGGGGAACACTGAAGCTTTCTTT.

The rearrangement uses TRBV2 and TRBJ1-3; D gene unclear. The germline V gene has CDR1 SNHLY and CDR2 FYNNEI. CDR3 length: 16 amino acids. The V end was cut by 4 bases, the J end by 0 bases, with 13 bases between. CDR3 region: CASSGGPSLSGNTIYF. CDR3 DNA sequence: TGTGCCAGCAGTGGCGGGCCTAGCCTCTCTGGAAACACCATATATTTT.

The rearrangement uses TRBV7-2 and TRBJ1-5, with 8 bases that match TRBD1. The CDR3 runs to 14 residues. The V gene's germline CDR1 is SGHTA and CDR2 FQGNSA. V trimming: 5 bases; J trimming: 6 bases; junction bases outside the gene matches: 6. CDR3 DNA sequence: TGTGCCAGCAGCAAAGACAGGGGTGGTCAGCCCCAGCATTTT. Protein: CASSKDRGGQPQHF.

CDR3 coding DNA: TGTGCCAGCAGTCTGGACAGCGGTAGCAATCAGCCCCAGCATTTT. Translating it yields CASSLDSGSNQPQHF. The chain joins TRBV6-4 to TRBJ1-5, with a possible D match to TRBD1 (6 bases). The V end was cut by 5 bases, the J end by 0 bases, with 11 bases between. Germline assignment: CDR1 MRHNA and CDR2 SNTAGT. The length of the CDR3 is 15 residues.

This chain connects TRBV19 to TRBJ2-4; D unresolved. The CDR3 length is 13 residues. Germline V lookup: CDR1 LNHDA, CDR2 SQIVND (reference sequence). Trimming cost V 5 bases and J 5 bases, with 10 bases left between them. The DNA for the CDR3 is TGTGCCAGTAGTGCCGGGTACCAAAACATTCAGTACTTC. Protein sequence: CASSAGYQNIQYF.

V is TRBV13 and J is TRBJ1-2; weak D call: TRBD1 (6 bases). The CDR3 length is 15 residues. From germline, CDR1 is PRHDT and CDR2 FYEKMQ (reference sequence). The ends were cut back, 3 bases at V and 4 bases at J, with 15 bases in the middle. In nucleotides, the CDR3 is TGTGCCAGCAGCTTGCGGACAGCTGGGAGCTATGGCTACACCTTC. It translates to CASSLRTAGSYGYTF.

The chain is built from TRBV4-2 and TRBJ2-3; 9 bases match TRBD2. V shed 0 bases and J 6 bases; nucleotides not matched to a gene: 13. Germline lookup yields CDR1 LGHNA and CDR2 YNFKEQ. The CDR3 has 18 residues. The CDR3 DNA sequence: TGTGCCAGCAGCCAAGATTTGGCGGGGGGGAGCCGATCGGATACGCAGTATTTT. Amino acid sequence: CASSQDLAGGSRSDTQYF.

The CDR3 loop is CASSIPSGTGQETQYF. CDR3 coding DNA: TGTGCCAGTAGTATACCCTCAGGGACAGGCCAAGAGACCCAGTACTTC. The chain couples TRBV19 to TRBJ2-5; 8 bases match TRBD1. V shed 2 bases and J 1 base; nucleotides not matched to a gene: 6. Germline V gives CDR1 LNHDA, CDR2 SQIVND (reference sequence). The CDR3 contains 16 residues.

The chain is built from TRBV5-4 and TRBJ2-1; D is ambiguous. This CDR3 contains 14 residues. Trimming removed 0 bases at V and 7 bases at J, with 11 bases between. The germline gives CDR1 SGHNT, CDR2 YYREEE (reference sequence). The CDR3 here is CASSLALAQNEQFF. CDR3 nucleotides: TGTGCCAGCAGCTTGGCCCTGGCCCAGAATGAGCAGTTCTTC.